The sample holds one count of the clone carrying this T cell receptor (beta chain). What it binds is not known. This CDR3 comprises 14 residues. Germline-derived CDR1 and CDR2 are PRHDT and FYEKMQ (reference sequence). J gave up 0 bases and V 9 bases, and 5 bases lay outside the gene matches. TCRdb keeps only in-frame clones here, not all; method: immunoSEQ multiplex PCR. The sample contains under 90,000 clones, about 91% of which appear only once. This record comes from a study of graft-versus-host responses after intestinal transplantation. Study-level information: All of the recipients had induction that used anti-thymocyte globulin, then tacrolimus and steroids for about 3 years. Study findings and constraints: High graft-versus-host to host-versus-graft clonal ratios were seen in allografts of patients with graft-donor T cell macrochimerism. Peak circulating GvH clone levels were associated with early post-transplant HvG declines. Recipient marrow harbored GvH clones, some of which surfaced first in ileum or blood.

The rearrangement links TRBV13 to TRBJ2-1; the match to TRBD1 covers 7 bases. Source: unstimulated CD4+ T cells sorted from spleen or lymph node cells, taken before transplant. The source is a human donor who was the organ donor for an intestinal transplant. Written as DNA, the CDR3 is TGTGCCAGTACGGGACAGCGCTCCTACAATGAGCAGTTCTTC. Translating gives CASTGQRSYNEQFF. The full variable domain, in which reference TRBV13 and TRBJ2-1 provide the parts outside the CDR3, is AAGVIQSPRHLIKEKRETATLKCYPIPRHDTVYWYQQGPGQDPQFLISFYEKMQSDKGSIPDRFSAQQFSDYHSELNMSSLELGDSALYFCASTGQRSYNEQFFGPGTRLTVL.